In this sample, the clone carrying this T cell receptor (beta chain) turned up a few times. The sample comes from a study of CD4 and CD8 cells across lung adenocarcinoma regions. Localized lung adenocarcinoma, a non-small cell lung cancer, affected the donors. Each CDR3 protein gets one entry after TCRdb re-called the PCR reads with MiXCR. The sample includes tens of thousands of distinct CDR3 sequences, roughly half of them seen just once. Germline CDR1 and CDR2: MNHNS and SASEGT. CDR3 length equals 15 residues. The trim removed 5 bases at V and 4 bases at J, leaving 6 bases unmatched. The clonotype was recovered from a male donor with lung adenocarcinoma. The CD4 and CD8 labels of this study may be unreliable. This sequence joins TRBV6-1 and TRBJ2-1, with 9 positions matching TRBD1. The sample was CD4+ T cells from the center of a lung tumor. In DNA, the CDR3 is TGTGCCAGCAGTCTGCGACAGGGGGTTTACAATGAGCAGTTCTTC. Translated: CASSLRQGVYNEQFF.